Sequencing of this T cell receptor (beta chain) was carried out in a study of T cell changes during pregnancy in multiple sclerosis. TCRdb keeps only in-frame clones here, not all; method: immunoSEQ multiplex PCR. The profile shows tens of thousands of clones, approximately 90% of them singletons. CDR1 and CDR2 from the germline V gene are LNHDA and SQIVND (reference sequence). The ends lost 5 bases at V and 6 bases at J; junction bases unmatched: 7. This CDR3 contains 15 residues. The TCR originated in a female donor with multiple sclerosis, enrolled in a pregnancy study. J is TRBJ1-6 and V is TRBV19; TRBD1 matches 7 bases. This specimen was CD4+ T cells from peripheral blood mononuclear cells, taken in the second trimester of pregnancy. Here the CDR3 DNA reads TGTGCCAGTAGTTCATCTCGGGACAGTAATTCACCCCTCCACTTT. This sequence encodes CASSSSRDSNSPLHF. Full variable domain (outside the CDR3, taken from reference TRBV19 and TRBJ1-6): DGGITQSPKYLFRKEGQNVTLSCEQNLNHDAMYWYRQDPGQGLRLIYYSQIVNDFQKGDIAEGYSVSREKKESFPLTVTSAQKNPTAFYLCASSSSRDSNSPLHFGNGTRLTVT.